The clone carrying this TCR beta chain was seen only a few times. Its antigen is as yet unknown. Sequencing used cDNA as its template, made by extracting RNA and reverse transcribing it. TCRdb keeps only in-frame clones here, not all; method: immunoSEQ multiplex PCR. In the table there are around 150,000 clones, 62% of which are singletons. The CDR3 totals 14 residues. Germline V gene lookup returns CDR1 SGDLS and CDR2 YYNGEE. Trimming stripped 2 bases from V and 4 bases from J, with 12 bases between. This specimen belongs to a study of CD8+ T cells in alopecia areata. General study results and limits: For lesional scalp, especially alopecia totalis/universalis, clonality was higher than in normal scalp.

The chain employs TRBV9 and TRBJ1-2; D gene uncertain. This clonotype was obtained from a human donor in good health. The source material was CD8+ T cells sorted from blood. The CDR3 DNA reads TGTGCCAGCAGCGTGGCGACAAGCCTCTATGGCTACACCTTC. Translating it yields CASSVATSLYGYTF.